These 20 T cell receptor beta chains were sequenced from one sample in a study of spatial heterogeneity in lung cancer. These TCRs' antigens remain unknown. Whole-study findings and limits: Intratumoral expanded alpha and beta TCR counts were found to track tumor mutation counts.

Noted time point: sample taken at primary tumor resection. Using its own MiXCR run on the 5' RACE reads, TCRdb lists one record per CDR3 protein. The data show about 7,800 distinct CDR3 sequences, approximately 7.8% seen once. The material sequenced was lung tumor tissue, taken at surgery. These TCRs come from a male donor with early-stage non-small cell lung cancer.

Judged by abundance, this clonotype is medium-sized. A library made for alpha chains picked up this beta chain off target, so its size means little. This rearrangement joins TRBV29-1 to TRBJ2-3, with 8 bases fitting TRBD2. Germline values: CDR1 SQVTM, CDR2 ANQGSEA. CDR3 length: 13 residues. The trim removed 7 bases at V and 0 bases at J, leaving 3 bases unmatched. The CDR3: CSAGGGSTDTQYF. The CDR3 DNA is TGCAGCGCCGGCGGGGGGAGCACAGATACGCAGTATTTT.

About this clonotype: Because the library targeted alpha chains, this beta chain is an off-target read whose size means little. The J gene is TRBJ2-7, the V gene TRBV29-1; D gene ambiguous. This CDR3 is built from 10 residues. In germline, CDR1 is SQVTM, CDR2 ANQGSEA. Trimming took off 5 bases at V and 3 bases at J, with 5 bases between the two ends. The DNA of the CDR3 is TGCAGCGTTATCGACTACGAGCAGTACTTC. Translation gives CSVIDYEQYF.

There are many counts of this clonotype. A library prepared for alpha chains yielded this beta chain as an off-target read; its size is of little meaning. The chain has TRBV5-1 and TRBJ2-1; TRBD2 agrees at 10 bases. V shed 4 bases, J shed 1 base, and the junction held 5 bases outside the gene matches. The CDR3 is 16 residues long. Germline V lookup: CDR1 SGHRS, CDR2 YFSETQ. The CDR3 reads CASSATSGLSYNEQFF. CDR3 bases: TGCGCCAGCAGCGCGACTAGCGGGTTATCCTACAATGAGCAGTTCTTC.

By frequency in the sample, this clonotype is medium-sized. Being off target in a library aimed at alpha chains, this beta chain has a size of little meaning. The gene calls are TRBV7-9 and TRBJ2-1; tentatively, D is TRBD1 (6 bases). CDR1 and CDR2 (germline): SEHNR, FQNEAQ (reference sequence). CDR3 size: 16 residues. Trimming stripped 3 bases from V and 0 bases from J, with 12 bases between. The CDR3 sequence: CASSFLQGASYNEQFF. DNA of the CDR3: TGTGCCAGCAGCTTTCTACAGGGCGCCTCCTACAATGAGCAGTTCTTC.

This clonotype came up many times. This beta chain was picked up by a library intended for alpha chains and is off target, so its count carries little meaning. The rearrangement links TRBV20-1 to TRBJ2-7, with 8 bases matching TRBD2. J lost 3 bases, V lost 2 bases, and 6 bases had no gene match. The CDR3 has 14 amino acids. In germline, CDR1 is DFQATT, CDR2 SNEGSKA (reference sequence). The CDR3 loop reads CSARKAGAYYEQYF. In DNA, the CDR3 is TGCAGTGCTAGAAAAGCGGGAGCTTACTACGAGCAGTACTTC.

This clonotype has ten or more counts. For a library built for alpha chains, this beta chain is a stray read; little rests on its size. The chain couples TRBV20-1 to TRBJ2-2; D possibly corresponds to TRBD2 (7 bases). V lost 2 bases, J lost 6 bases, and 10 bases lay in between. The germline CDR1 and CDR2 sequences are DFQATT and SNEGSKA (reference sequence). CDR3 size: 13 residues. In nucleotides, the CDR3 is TGCAGTGCTAGACGGGGGGCCGCCGGGGAGCTGTTTTTT. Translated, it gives CSARRGAAGELFF.

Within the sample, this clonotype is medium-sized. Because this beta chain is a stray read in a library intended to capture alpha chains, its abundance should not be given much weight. The CDR3 protein is CASSFSRGDTQYF. The CDR3 region has the DNA TGTGCCAGCAGCTTCTCGAGGGGAGATACGCAGTATTTT. This rearrangement joins TRBV7-3 to TRBJ2-3; either TRBD1 or TRBD2 may fit D (5 bases each). The germline V gene has CDR1 SGHTA and CDR2 FQGTGA. V dropped 3 bases and J dropped 5 bases, with 9 bases sitting between them. The CDR3 has 13 amino acids. The full variable domain, in which reference TRBV7-3 and TRBJ2-3 provide the parts outside the CDR3, is GAGVSQTPSNKVTEKGKYVELRCDPISGHTALYWYRQSLGQGPEFLIYFQGTGAADDSGLPNDRFFAVRPEGSVSTLKIQRTERGDSAVYLCASSFSRGDTQYFGPGTRLTVL.

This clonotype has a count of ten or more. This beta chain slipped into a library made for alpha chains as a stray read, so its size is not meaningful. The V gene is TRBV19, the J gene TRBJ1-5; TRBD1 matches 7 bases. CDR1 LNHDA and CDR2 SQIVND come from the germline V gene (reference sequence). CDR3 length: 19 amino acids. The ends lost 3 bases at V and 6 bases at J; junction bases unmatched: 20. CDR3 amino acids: CASSIVVVRNRGLSQPQHF. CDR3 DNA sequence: TGTGCCAGTAGTATTGTCGTCGTCCGAAACAGGGGATTAAGTCAGCCCCAGCATTTT.

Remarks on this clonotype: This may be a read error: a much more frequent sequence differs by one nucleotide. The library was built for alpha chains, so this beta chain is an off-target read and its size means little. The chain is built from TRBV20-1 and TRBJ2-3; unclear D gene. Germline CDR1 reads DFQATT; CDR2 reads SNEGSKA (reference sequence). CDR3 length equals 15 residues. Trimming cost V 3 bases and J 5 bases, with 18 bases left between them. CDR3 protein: CSASDVAGWVDTQYF. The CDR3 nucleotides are TGCAGTGCTAGTGATGTGGCAGGTTGGGTAGATACGCAGTATTTT.

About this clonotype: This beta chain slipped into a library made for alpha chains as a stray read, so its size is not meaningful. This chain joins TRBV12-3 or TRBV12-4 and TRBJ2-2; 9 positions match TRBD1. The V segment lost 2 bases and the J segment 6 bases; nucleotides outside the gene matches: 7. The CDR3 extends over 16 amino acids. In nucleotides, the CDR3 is TGTGCCAGCAGTTTATTGAGGACAGGGGTTCCCGGGGAGCTGTTTTTT. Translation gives CASSLLRTGVPGELFF.

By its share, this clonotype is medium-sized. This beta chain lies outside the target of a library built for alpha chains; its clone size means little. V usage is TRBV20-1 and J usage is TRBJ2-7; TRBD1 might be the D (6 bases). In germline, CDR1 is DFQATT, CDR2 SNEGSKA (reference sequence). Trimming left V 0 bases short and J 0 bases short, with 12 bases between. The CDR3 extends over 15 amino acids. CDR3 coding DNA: TGCAGTGCTAGAGATGCCGGACAGAGCTCCTACGAGCAGTACTTC. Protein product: CSARDAGQSSYEQYF.

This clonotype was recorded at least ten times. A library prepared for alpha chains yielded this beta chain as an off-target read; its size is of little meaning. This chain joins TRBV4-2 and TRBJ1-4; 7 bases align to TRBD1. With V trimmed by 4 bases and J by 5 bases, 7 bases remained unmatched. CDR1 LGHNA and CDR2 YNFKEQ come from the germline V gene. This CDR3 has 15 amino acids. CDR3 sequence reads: CASSLQRTGNEKLFF. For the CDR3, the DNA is TGTGCCAGCAGCCTGCAACGGACAGGAAATGAAAAACTGTTTTTT.

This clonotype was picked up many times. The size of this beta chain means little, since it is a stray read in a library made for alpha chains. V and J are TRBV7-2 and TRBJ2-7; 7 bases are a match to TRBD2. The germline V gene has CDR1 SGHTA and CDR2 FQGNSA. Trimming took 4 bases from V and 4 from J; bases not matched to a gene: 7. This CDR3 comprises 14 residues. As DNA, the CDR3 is TGTGCCAGCAGCTGGAGGGAGGGCGAGTACGAGCAGTACTTC. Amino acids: CASSWREGEYEQYF. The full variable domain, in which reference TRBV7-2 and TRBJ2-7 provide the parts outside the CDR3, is GAGVSQSPSNKVTEKGKDVELRCDPISGHTALYWYRQSLGQGLEFLIYFQGNSAPDKSGLPSDRFSAERTGGSVSTLTIQRTQQEDSAVYLCASSWREGEYEQYFGPGTRLTVT.

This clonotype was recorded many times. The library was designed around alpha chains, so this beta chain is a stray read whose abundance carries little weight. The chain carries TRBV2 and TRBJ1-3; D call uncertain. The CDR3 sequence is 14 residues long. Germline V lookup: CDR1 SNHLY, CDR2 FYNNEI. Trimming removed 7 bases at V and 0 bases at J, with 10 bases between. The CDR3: CASKLGDSGNTIYF. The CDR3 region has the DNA TGTGCCAGCAAATTAGGTGACTCTGGAAACACCATATATTTT. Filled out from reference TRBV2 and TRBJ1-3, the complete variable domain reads EPEVTQTPSHQVTQMGQEVILRCVPISNHLYFYWYRQILGQKVEFLVSFYNNEISEKSEIFDDQFSVERPDGSNFTLKIRSTKLEDSAMYFCASKLGDSGNTIYFGEGSWLTVV.

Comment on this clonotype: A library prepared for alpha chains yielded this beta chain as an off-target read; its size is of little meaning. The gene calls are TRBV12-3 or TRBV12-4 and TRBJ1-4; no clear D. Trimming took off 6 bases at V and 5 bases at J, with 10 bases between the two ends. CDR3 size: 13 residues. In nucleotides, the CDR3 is TGTGCCAGCAGGCGGGGTGTGAATGAAAAACTGTTTTTT. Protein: CASRRGVNEKLFF.

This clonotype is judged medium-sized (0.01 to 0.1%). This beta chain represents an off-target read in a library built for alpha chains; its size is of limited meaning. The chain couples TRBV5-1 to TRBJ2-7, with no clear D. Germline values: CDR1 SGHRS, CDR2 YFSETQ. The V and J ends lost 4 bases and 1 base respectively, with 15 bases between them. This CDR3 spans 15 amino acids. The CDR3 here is CASSQYDPDSYEQYF. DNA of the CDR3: TGCGCCAGCAGCCAATACGACCCCGATTCCTACGAGCAGTACTTC.

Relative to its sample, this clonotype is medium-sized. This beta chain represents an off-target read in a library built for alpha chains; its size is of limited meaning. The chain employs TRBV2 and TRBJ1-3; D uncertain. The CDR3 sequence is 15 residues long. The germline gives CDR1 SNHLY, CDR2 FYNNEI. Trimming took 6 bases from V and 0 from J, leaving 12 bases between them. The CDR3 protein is CASRSGSTSGNTIYF. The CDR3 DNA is TGTGCCAGCAGGTCCGGGTCCACCTCTGGAAACACCATATATTTT.

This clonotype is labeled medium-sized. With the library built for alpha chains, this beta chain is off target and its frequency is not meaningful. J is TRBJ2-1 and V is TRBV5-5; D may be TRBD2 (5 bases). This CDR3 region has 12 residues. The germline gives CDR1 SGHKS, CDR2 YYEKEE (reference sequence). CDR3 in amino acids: CVTGSAHREQFF. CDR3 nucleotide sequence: TGTGTCACGGGAAGCGCCCACAGAGAGCAGTTCTTC.

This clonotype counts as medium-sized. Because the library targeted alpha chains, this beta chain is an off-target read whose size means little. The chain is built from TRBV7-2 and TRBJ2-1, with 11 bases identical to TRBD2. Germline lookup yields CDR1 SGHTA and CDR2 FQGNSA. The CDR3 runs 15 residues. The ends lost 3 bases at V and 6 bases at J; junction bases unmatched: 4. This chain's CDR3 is CASSFAGTSGNEQFF. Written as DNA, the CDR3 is TGTGCCAGCAGCTTCGCCGGGACTAGCGGCAATGAGCAGTTCTTC.

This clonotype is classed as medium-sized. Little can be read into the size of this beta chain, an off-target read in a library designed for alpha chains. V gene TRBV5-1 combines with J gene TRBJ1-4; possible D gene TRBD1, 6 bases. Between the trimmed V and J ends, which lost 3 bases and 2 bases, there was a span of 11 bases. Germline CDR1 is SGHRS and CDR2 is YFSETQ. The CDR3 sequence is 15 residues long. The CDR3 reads CASSWGDTTNEKLFF. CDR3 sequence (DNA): TGCGCCAGCAGCTGGGGGGACACTACTAATGAAAAACTGTTTTTT.